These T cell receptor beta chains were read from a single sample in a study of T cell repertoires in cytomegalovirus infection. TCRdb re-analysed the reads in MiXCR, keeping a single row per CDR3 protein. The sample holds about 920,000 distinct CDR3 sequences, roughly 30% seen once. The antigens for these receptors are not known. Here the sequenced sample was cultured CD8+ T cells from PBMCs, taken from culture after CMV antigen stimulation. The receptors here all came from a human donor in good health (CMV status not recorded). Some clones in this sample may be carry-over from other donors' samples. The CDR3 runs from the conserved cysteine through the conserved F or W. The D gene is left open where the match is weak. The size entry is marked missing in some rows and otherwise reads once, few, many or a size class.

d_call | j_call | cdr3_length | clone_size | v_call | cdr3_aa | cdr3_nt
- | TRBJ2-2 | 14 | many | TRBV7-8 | CASSLARGREELFF | TGTGCCAGCAGCTTAGCGAGGGGCAGGGAGGAGCTGTTTTTT
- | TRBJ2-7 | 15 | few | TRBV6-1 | CASSEGPDSSYEQYF | TGTGCCAGCAGTGAGGGCCCGGACAGCTCCTACGAGCAGTACTTC
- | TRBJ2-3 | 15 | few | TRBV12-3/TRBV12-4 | CASTSTGSSTDTQYF | TGTGCCAGCACCTCAACAGGATCTAGCACAGATACGCAGTATTTT
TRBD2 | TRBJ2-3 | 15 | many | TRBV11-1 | CASSPSGGATDTQYF | TGTGCCAGCAGTCCTAGCGGGGGGGCTACAGATACGCAGTATTTT
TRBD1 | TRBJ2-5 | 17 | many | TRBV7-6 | CASSLVPGTAKIDGQYF | TGTGCCAGCAGCTTAGTGCCCGGGACAGCCAAGATTGATGGCCAGTACTTC
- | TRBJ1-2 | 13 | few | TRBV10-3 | CAISEVSKNGYTF | TGTGCCATCAGTGAGGTCAGCAAGAATGGCTACACCTTC
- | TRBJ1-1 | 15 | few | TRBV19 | CASTYGQSLNTEAFF | TGTGCCAGTACCTACGGACAGTCCTTGAACACTGAAGCTTTCTTT
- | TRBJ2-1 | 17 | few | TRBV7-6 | CASSVVKVYPSYNEQFF | TGTGCCAGCAGCGTGGTTAAGGTGTATCCCTCCTACAATGAGCAGTTCTTC
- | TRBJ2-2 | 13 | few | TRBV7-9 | CASSLRAQDQLFF | TGTGCCAGCAGCCTAAGGGCGCAGGATCAGCTGTTTTTT
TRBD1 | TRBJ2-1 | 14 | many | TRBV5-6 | CASSLGTGYNEQFF | TGTGCCAGCAGTCTAGGGACAGGGTACAATGAGCAGTTCTTC
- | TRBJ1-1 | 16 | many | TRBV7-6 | CASSLALGTMNTEAFF | TGTGCCAGCAGCTTAGCACTCGGGACGATGAACACTGAAGCTTTCTTT
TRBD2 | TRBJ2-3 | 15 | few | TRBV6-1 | CASSGGAYMGDTQYF | TGTGCCAGCAGCGGGGGGGCGTATATGGGAGATACGCAGTATTTT
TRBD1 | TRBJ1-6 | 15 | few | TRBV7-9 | CASSLDRDRNSPLHF | TGTGCCAGCAGCCTAGACCGGGACAGGAATTCACCCCTCCACTTT
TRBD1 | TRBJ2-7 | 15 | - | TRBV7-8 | CASSLDGTGGDEQYF | TGTGCCAGCAGCTTAGACGGGACAGGGGGGGACGAGCAGTACTTC
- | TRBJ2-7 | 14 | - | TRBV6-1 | CASNDGDWGYEQYF | TGTGCCAGCAATGATGGGGACTGGGGCTACGAGCAGTACTTC
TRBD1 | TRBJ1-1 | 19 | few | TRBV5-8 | CASSPTDRVWGIGPSEAFF | TGTGCCAGCAGCCCAACGGACAGGGTTTGGGGAATAGGTCCGTCTGAAGCTTTCTTT
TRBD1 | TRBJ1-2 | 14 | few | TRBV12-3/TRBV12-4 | CASSGTGSNYGYTF | TGTGCCAGTTCAGGGACAGGCAGCAACTATGGCTACACCTTC
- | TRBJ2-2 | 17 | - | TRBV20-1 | CSAYRIGEFANTGELFF | TGCAGTGCTTACCGGATAGGCGAGTTCGCAAACACCGGGGAGCTGTTTTTT
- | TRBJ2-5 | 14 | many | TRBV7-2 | CASSLSVMEETQYF | TGTGCCAGCAGCTTAAGCGTAATGGAAGAGACCCAGTACTTC
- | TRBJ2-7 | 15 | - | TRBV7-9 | CASSNIANSSYEQYF | TGTGCCAGCAGCAATATAGCAAATAGCTCCTACGAGCAGTACTTC
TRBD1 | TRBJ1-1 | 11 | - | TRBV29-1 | CSGQTGGEAFF | TGCAGCGGCCAGACAGGGGGTGAGGCTTTCTTT
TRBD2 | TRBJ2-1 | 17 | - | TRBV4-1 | CASSQGPLADTYNEQFF | TGCGCCAGCAGCCAAGGCCCTCTAGCGGATACTTACAATGAGCAGTTCTTC
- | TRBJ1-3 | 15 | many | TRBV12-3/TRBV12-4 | CASSLGQASGNTIYF | TGTGCCAGCAGTTTAGGCCAGGCATCTGGAAACACCATATATTTT
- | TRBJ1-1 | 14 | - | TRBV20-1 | CSARRQGMNTEAFF | TGCAGTGCTAGACGCCAGGGGATGAACACTGAAGCTTTCTTT
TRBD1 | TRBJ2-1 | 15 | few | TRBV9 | CASRAPGQGTHEQFF | TGTGCCAGCAGAGCACCGGGACAGGGAACCCATGAGCAGTTCTTC
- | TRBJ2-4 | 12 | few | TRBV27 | CASIGPGLIQYF | TGTGCCAGCATCGGTCCTGGGCTCATTCAGTACTTC
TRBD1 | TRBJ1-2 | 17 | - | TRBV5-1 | CASSLGVGTVSGDGYTF | TGCGCCAGCAGCTTGGGAGTTGGGACAGTAAGTGGGGATGGCTACACCTTC
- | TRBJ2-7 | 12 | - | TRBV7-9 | CASSDTSYEQYF | TGTGCCAGCAGCGATACATCCTACGAGCAGTACTTC
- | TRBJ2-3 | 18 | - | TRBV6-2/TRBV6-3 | CASSYVWDHNPGTDTQYF | TGTGCCAGCAGTTACGTTTGGGACCATAATCCGGGGACAGATACGCAGTATTTT
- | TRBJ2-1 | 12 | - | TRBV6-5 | CASSYSADEQFF | TGTGCCAGCAGTTACTCGGCAGATGAGCAGTTCTTC
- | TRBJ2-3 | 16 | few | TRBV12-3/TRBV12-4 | CASRDGQLEVSGTQYF | TGTGCCAGCAGGGACGGACAGCTGGAAGTCTCGGGTACGCAGTATTTT
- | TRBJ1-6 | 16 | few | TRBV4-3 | CASSQARGPGNSPLHF | TGCGCCAGCAGCCAGGCCCGCGGGCCTGGGAATTCACCCCTCCACTTT
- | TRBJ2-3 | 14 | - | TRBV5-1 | CASSPGPSPDTQYF | TGCGCCAGCAGCCCCGGGCCGAGCCCAGATACGCAGTATTTT
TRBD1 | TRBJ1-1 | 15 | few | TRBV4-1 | CASSDPGGVQTEAFF | TGCGCCAGCAGTGACCCAGGGGGCGTACAGACTGAAGCTTTCTTT
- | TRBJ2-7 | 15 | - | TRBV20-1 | CSAIDWDTSSYEQYF | TGCAGTGCCATAGACTGGGACACTAGCTCCTACGAGCAGTACTTC
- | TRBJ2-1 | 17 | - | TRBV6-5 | CASSYSDLVSPYNEQFF | TGTGCCAGCAGTTACTCGGATTTAGTGAGCCCCTACAATGAGCAGTTCTTC
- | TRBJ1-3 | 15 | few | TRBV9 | CASSPIRGPGNTIYF | TGTGCCAGCAGCCCAATCAGGGGCCCTGGAAACACCATATATTTT
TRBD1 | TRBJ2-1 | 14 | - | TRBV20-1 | CSASKGTVYNEQFF | TGCAGTGCATCAAAGGGGACAGTATACAATGAGCAGTTCTTC
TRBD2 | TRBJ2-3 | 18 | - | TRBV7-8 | CASSLARGSGGPHDTQYF | TGTGCCAGCAGCTTAGCAAGAGGTAGCGGGGGCCCTCACGATACGCAGTATTTT
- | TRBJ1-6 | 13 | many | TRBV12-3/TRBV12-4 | CASSLVPNSPLHF | TGTGCCAGCAGTTTAGTGCCTAATTCACCCCTCCACTTT
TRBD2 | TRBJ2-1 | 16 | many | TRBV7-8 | CASSTSSGGPYNEQFF | TGTGCCAGCAGCACCTCTAGCGGGGGGCCATACAATGAGCAGTTCTTC
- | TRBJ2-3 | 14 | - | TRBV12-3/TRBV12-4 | CASSLGGAQDTQYF | TGTGCCAGCAGTTTGGGGGGGGCTCAAGATACGCAGTATTTT
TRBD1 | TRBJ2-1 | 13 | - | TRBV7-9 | CASSSGQGSGQFF | TGTGCCAGCAGCTCGGGACAGGGGAGTGGACAGTTCTTC
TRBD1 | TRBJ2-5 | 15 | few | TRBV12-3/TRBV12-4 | CASSQTGDDQETQYF | TGTGCCAGCAGTCAAACAGGGGACGACCAAGAGACCCAGTACTTC
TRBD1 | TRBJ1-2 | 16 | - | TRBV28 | CASSFNNLQGLDGYTF | TGTGCCAGCAGTTTCAACAACCTACAGGGGTTGGATGGCTACACCTTC
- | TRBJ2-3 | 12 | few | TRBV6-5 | CASRSPGDTQYF | TGTGCCAGCAGGAGCCCGGGAGATACGCAGTATTTT
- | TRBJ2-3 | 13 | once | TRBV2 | CASKVIDTDTQYF | TGTGCCAGCAAGGTGATAGACACAGATACGCAGTATTTT
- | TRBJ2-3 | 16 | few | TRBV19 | CASSILSGAPTDTQYF | TGTGCCAGTAGTATTCTATCGGGGGCCCCCACAGATACGCAGTATTTT
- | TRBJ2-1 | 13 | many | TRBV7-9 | CASSSPSYNEQFF | TGTGCCAGCAGCTCCCCTTCCTACAATGAGCAGTTCTTC
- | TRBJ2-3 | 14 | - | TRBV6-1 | CASSVLLRTDTQYF | TGTGCCAGCAGTGTTCTCTTACGCACAGATACGCAGTATTTT
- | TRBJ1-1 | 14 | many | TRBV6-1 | CASSEARRVEGAFF | TGTGCCAGCAGTGAAGCACGGCGGGTAGAAGGAGCTTTCTTT
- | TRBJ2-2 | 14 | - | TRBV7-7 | CASSLGLETGELFF | TGTGCTAGCAGCTTGGGCCTTGAGACCGGGGAGCTGTTTTTT
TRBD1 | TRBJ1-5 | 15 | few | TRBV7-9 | CASSSTGGSYQPQHF | TGTGCCAGCAGCTCTACAGGGGGCTCATATCAGCCCCAGCATTTT
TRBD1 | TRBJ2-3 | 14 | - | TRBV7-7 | CASSLGGLSDTQYF | TGTGCTAGCAGCTTAGGGGGCCTTTCAGATACGCAGTATTTT
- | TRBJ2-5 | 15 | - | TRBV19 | CASSLPYSGGETQYF | TGTGCCAGTAGTCTACCGTACTCTGGAGGGGAGACCCAGTACTTC
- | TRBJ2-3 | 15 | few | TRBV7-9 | CASSFLEGGTDTQYF | TGTGCCAGCAGTTTCCTTGAGGGGGGCACAGATACGCAGTATTTT
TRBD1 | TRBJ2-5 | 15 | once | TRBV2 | CASSDGQGGGETQYF | TGTGCCAGCAGCGACGGACAGGGAGGAGGAGAGACCCAGTACTTC
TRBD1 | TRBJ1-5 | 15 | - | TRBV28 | CASSLGQVKSQPQHF | TGTGCCAGCAGTCTAGGACAGGTAAAGAGTCAGCCCCAGCATTTT
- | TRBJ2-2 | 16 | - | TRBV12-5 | CASGWGLPASTGELFF | TGTGCTAGTGGTTGGGGACTCCCGGCGAGCACCGGGGAGCTGTTTTTT